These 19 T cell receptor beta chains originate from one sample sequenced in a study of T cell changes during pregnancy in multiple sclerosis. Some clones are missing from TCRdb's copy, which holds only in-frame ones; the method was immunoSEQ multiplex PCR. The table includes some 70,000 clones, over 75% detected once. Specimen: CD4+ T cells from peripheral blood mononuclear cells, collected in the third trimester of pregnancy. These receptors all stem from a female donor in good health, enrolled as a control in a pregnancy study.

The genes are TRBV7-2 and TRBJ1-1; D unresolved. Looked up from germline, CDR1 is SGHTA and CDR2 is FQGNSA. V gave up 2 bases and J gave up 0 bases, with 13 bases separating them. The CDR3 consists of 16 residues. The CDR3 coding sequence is TGTGCCAGCAGCTTATTCAGGTCCCCCATGAACACTGAAGCTTTCTTT. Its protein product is CASSLFRSPMNTEAFF.

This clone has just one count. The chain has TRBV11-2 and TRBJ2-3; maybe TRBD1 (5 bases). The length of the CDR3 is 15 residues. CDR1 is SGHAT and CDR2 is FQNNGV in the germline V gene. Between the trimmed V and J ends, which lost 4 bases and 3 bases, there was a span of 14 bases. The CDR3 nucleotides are TGTGCCAGCAGCTCCGTTAAGGGGAAAACAGATACGCAGTATTTT. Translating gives CASSSVKGKTDTQYF.

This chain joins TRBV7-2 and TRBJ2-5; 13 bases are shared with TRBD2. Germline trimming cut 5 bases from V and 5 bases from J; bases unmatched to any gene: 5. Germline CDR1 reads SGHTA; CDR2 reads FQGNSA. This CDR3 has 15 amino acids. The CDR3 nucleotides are TGTGCCAGCAGCCCTACTAGCGGGGGGGCGGAGACCCAGTACTTC. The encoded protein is CASSPTSGGAETQYF.

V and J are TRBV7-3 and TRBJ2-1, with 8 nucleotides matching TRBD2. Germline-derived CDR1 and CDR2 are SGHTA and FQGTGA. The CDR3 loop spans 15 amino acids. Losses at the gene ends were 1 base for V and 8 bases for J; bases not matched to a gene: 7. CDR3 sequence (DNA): TGTGCCAGCAGCTTAAATTCGGGGGGGGTGGATGAGCAGTTCTTC. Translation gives CASSLNSGGVDEQFF.

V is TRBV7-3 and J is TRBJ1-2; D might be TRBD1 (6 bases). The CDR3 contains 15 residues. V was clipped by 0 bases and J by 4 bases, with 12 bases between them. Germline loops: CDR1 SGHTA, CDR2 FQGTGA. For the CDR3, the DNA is TGTGCCAGCAGCTTAACGGCGGGGGCTAGCTATGGCTACACCTTC. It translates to CASSLTAGASYGYTF.

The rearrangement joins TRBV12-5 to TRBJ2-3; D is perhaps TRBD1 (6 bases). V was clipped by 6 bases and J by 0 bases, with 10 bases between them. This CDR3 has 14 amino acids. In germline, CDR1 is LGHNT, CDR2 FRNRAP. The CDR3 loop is CASGWDMSTDTQYF. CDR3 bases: TGTGCTAGTGGATGGGACATGAGCACAGATACGCAGTATTTT.

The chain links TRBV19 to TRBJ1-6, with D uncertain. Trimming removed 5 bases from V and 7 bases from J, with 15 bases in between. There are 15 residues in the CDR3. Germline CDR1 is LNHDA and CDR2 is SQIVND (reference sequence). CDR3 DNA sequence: TGTGCCAGTAGTCCTCGGACGGAGGGAAATTCACCCCTCCACTTT. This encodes CASSPRTEGNSPLHF.

CDR3: CASSLGGEPYGYTF. The CDR3 nucleotides read TGTGCCAGCAGCTTAGGGGGAGAACCTTATGGCTACACCTTC. This rearrangement joins TRBV7-2 to TRBJ1-2; D ambiguous. The CDR3 loop spans 14 amino acids. CDR1 is SGHTA and CDR2 is FQGNSA in the germline V gene. The germline V and J ends were trimmed by 1 base and 5 bases, with 11 bases remaining between them.

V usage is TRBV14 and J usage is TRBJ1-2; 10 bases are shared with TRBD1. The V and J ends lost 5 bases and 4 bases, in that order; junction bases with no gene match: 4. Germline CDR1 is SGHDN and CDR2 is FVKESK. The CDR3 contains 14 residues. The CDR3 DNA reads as TGTGCCAGCAGCGCGAGGACAGGGGGCTATGGCTACACCTTC. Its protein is CASSARTGGYGYTF.

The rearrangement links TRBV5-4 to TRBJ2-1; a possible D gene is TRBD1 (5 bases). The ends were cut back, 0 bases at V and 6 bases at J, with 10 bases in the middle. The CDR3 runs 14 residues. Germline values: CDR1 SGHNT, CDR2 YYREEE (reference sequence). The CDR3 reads CASSLGQNCNEQFF. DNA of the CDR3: TGTGCCAGCAGCTTGGGACAGAATTGCAATGAGCAGTTCTTC.

The chain's CDR3 is CASSLGGGAKPDTQYF. The DNA for the CDR3 is TGTGCCAGCAGCTTAGGCGGGGGCGCTAAGCCAGATACGCAGTATTTT. The V and J genes are TRBV7-2 and TRBJ2-3; D perhaps matches TRBD2 (7 bases). Germline values: CDR1 SGHTA, CDR2 FQGNSA. V was trimmed by 1 base and J by 4 bases, leaving 15 bases between them. The CDR3 loop spans 16 amino acids.

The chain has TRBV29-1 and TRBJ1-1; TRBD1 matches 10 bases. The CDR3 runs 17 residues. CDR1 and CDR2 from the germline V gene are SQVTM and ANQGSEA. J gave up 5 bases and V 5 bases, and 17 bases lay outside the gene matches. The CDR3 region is CSVKTGGLVGRRTEAFF. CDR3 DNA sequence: TGCAGCGTTAAGACAGGGGGCCTGGTGGGCCGGAGGACTGAAGCTTTCTTT.

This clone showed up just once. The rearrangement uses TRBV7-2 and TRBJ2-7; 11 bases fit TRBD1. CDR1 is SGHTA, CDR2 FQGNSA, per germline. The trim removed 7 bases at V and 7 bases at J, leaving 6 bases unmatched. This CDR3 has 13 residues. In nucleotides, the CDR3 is TGTGCCAGCAACGGACAGGGGGCACGAGAGCAGTACTTC. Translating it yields CASNGQGAREQYF.

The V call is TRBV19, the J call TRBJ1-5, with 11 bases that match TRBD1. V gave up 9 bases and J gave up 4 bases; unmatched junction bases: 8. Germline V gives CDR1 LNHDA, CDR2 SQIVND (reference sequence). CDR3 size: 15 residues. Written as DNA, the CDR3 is TGTGCCAGCAGATCCGGGACAGGGGGTAATCAGCCCCAGCATTTT. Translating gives CASRSGTGGNQPQHF.

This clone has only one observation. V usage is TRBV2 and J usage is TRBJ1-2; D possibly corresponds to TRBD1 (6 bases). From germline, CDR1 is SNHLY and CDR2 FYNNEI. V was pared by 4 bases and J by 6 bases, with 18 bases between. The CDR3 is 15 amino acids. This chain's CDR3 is CASSVGFSDRDGYTF. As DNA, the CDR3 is TGTGCCAGCAGTGTAGGGTTTTCGGACAGAGATGGCTACACCTTC.

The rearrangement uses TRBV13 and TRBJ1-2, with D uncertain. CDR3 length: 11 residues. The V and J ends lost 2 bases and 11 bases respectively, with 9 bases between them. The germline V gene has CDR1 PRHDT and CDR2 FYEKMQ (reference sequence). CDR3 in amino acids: CASSLLQVYTF. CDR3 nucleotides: TGTGCCAGCAGCTTACTCCAGGTATACACCTTC.

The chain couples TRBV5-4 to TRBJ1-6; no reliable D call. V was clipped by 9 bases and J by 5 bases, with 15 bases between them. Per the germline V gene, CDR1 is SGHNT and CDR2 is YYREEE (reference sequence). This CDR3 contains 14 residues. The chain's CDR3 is CATQSGLDNSPLHF. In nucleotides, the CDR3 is TGTGCCACTCAATCAGGCTTAGATAATTCACCCCTCCACTTT.

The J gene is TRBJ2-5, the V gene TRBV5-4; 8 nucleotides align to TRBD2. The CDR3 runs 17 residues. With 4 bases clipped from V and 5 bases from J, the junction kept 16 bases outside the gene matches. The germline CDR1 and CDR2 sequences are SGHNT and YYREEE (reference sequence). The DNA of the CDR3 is TGTGCCAGCAGCCCACCCCGGGGACTAGGCTCCCCTGAGACCCAGTACTTC. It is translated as CASSPPRGLGSPETQYF.

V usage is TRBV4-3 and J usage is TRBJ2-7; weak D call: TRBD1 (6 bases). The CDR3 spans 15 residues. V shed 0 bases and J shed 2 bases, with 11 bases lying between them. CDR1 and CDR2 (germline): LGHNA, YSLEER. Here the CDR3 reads CASSQDLRTAYEQYF. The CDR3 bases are TGCGCCAGCAGCCAAGATTTGAGGACAGCCTACGAGCAGTACTTC.